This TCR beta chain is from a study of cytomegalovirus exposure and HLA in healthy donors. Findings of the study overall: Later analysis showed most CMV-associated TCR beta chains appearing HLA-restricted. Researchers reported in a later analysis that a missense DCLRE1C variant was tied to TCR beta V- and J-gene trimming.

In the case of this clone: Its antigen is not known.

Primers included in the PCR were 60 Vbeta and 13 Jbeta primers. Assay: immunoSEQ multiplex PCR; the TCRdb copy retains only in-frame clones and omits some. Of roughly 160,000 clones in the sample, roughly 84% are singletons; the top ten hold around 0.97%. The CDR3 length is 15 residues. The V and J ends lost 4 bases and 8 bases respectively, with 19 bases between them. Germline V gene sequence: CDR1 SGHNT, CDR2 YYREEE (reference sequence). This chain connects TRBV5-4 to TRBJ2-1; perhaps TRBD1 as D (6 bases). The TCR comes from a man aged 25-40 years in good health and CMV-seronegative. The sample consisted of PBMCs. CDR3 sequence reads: CASSPGTHRTDEQFF. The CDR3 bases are TGTGCCAGCAGCCCTGGGACACATCGGACGGATGAGCAGTTCTTC.